This is a list of T cell receptor beta chains from one sample in a study of cytomegalovirus exposure and HLA in healthy donors. The data were produced by immunoSEQ multiplex PCR, yet TCRdb's version contains in-frame clones alone and is incomplete. The table lists some 130,000 clones, about three fifths of them singletons, with 9% to 10% in the top ten. Source material: PBMCs. The source is a man aged 35 to 55 in good health and CMV-seropositive. The conserved cysteine and the conserved F or W are not part of the CDR3 here.

TRBV9	ASSVVGKGQGIQY
TRBV28	ASSSIGTSSSYEQY
TRBV7-9	ASSLPLAGSKNIQY
TRBV7-8	ASSPTRALSNGEQF
TRBV7-2	ASRRGTGLQETQY
TRBV6-6	ASSYLGLEYEQY
TRBV5-6	ASSKGQGNSYNSPLH
TRBV7-9	ASRAGSGEQF
TRBV13	ASSLASGSEQF
TRBV18	ASSSRDIGAGELF
TRBV5-1	ASRTGTDFSGNEKLF
TRBV14	ASSREIQQY
TRBV28	ASSSSQGLSTEAF
TRBV5-8	ASSPGTSGSISGDTQY
TRBV6-1	ASMLNGGQETQY
TRBV7-9	ASRLGQLSGNTIY
TRBV5-1	ASRDPGLQNTGELF
TRBV19	ASSMEQYWDEQY
TRBV5-1	ASSPLGLETQY